This is a list of T cell receptor beta chains from one sample in a study of shared clonotypes between healthy human individuals. Profiled with immunoSEQ multiplex PCR; TCRdb holds only in-frame clones, not every one. The profile shows some 2,500,000 clones, over 85% of them singletons. Sequencing was done on a sample of naive CD4+ T cells from PBMCs. The receptors stem from a man aged 18 to 30 in good health. Some clones in this sample may be carry-over from other donors' samples. The conserved cysteine and the conserved F or W are not part of the CDR3 here. D genes are given only for firm matches.

v_gene: TRBV5-1
d_gene: NA
len: 11
j_gene: TRBJ2-4
CDR3aa: ASSSEGSKGVK

v_gene: TRBV4-3
d_gene: NA
len: 12
j_gene: TRBJ1-6
CDR3aa: ASSPYSYNSPLH

v_gene: TRBV27
d_gene: NA
len: 14
j_gene: TRBJ2-6
CDR3aa: ASSPPWGIGANVLT

v_gene: TRBV20-1
d_gene: NA
len: 9
j_gene: TRBJ1-1
CDR3aa: SARGRPRIF

v_gene: TRBV30
d_gene: TRBD1
len: 14
j_gene: TRBJ1-5
CDR3aa: AWSGLGTGVNQPQH

v_gene: TRBV5-8
d_gene: TRBD1
len: 13
j_gene: TRBJ1-5
CDR3aa: ASSAGQGRNQPQH

v_gene: TRBV6-1
d_gene: NA
len: 13
j_gene: TRBJ1-2
CDR3aa: ASRERGGFNYGYT

v_gene: TRBV21-1
d_gene: NA
len: 15
j_gene: TRBJ2-7
CDR3aa: ASLDGPGLAGGMEQY

v_gene: TRBV5-1
d_gene: TRBD1
len: 14
j_gene: TRBJ1-2
CDR3aa: ASSLGSGTEATGYT

v_gene: TRBV25-1
d_gene: NA
len: 11
j_gene: TRBJ2-7
CDR3aa: ASSELSRSEQY

v_gene: TRBV18
d_gene: NA
len: 13
j_gene: TRBJ2-7
CDR3aa: ASSPRGRVIYEQY

v_gene: TRBV6-5
d_gene: NA
len: 11
j_gene: TRBJ2-5
CDR3aa: ASTRQNQETQY

v_gene: TRBV29-1
d_gene: NA
len: 10
j_gene: TRBJ2-3
CDR3aa: SVEGGADTQY

v_gene: TRBV19
d_gene: NA
len: 12
j_gene: TRBJ1-3
CDR3aa: ASSSQAAGNTIY

v_gene: TRBV6-5
d_gene: NA
len: 12
j_gene: TRBJ1-1
CDR3aa: ASRRGYTRTEAF

v_gene: TRBV12-5
d_gene: NA
len: 12
j_gene: TRBJ2-2
CDR3aa: ASGFSTNTGELF

v_gene: TRBV7-8
d_gene: TRBD1
len: 12
j_gene: TRBJ1-1
CDR3aa: ASSPGGVNTEAF

v_gene: TRBV7-8
d_gene: NA
len: 13
j_gene: TRBJ2-7
CDR3aa: ASSSRGGLSYEQY

v_gene: TRBV4-2
d_gene: NA
len: 11
j_gene: TRBJ1-5
CDR3aa: ASSQKVNQPQH

v_gene: TRBV2
d_gene: NA
len: 11
j_gene: TRBJ2-3
CDR3aa: ASSEGGTDTQY

v_gene: TRBV6-5
d_gene: NA
len: 10
j_gene: TRBJ2-1
CDR3aa: ASSSGYTEQF

v_gene: TRBV6-4
d_gene: NA
len: 10
j_gene: TRBJ2-3
CDR3aa: ASSADNGTKY

v_gene: TRBV25-1
d_gene: NA
len: 13
j_gene: TRBJ1-1
CDR3aa: ASSGPVQDNTEAF

v_gene: TRBV2
d_gene: NA
len: 10
j_gene: TRBJ2-2
CDR3aa: ASRGPQGELF

v_gene: TRBV30
d_gene: NA
len: 11
j_gene: TRBJ1-1
CDR3aa: AWSVRHHTEAF

v_gene: TRBV6-1
d_gene: TRBD1
len: 12
j_gene: TRBJ2-5
CDR3aa: ASSDSTGWATQY

v_gene: TRBV28
d_gene: NA
len: 11
j_gene: TRBJ2-3
CDR3aa: ASRTSSTDTQY

v_gene: TRBV18
d_gene: NA
len: 11
j_gene: TRBJ2-5
CDR3aa: ASSPPTGETQY